This TCR beta chain is from a study of blood T cells in healthy people across ages. Next came a second PCR, run for about 6 to 12 cycles, which used a sample-barcoded 5' primer along with a J-beta primer mix. TCRdb reanalysed the 5' RACE reads using MiXCR and keeps one entry per CDR3 protein. The sample contains around 800,000 distinct CDR3 sequences, 20% to 30% of which appear only once. There are 15 residues in the CDR3. Germline-derived CDR1 and CDR2 are SEHNR and FQNEAQ (reference sequence). Trimming stripped 6 bases from V and 2 bases from J, with 15 bases between. This clonotype was detected only a few times. This same sample was also part of a study on T cells of mothers and their children.

This receptor was identified in a boy between 10 and 17 years old in good health. The V gene is TRBV7-9, the J gene TRBJ2-3; perhaps TRBD2 as D (6 bases). Sequencing used blood. CDR3 nucleotide sequence: TGTGCCAGCAGACAGCCGGGACTGAACACAGATACGCAGTATTTT. It translates to CASRQPGLNTDTQYF.